These 16 T cell receptor beta chains share one sample of origin, sequenced in a study of shared clonotypes between healthy human individuals. Libraries were prepared by immunoSEQ multiplex PCR; TCRdb keeps only in-frame clonotypes and omits some of them. The sample records approximately 530,000 clones, around 95% being singletons. Sequences were obtained from naive CD4+ T cells sorted from blood. Subset described: CD45RA+ positively selected. The receptors derive from a woman in her thirties in good health.

This clone appeared once. The chain joins TRBV19 to TRBJ2-5; TRBD1 agrees at 10 bases. This CDR3 has 15 amino acids. The V segment lost 7 bases and the J segment 7 bases; nucleotides outside the gene matches: 12. Germline CDR1 and CDR2: LNHDA and SQIVND (reference sequence). The DNA for the CDR3 is TGTGCCAGTACCAAGGCGGGACAGGGGAAGGGGACCCAGTACTTC. This encodes CASTKAGQGKGTQYF.

The chain uses TRBV7-9 and TRBJ1-1; D is undetermined. The CDR3 runs 12 residues. Trimming cost V 6 bases and J 5 bases, with 10 bases left between them. Per germline, CDR1 SEHNR and CDR2 FQNEAQ (reference sequence). The CDR3 bases are TGTGCCAGCAGTTATCATGGAACTGAAGCTTTCTTT. Translation: CASSYHGTEAFF.

V usage is TRBV18 and J usage is TRBJ1-4; no clear D. Germline V CDR1 and CDR2: KGHSH, LQKENI. V was pared by 4 bases and J by 7 bases, with 16 bases between. The CDR3 extends over 15 amino acids. The CDR3 is CASSQSAGPAEKLFF. The CDR3 DNA is TGTGCCAGCTCACAGAGCGCGGGTCCGGCTGAAAAACTGTTTTTT.

This sequence joins TRBV18 and TRBJ1-4, with 7 bases identical to TRBD1. The CDR3 covers 17 residues. Germline V CDR1 and CDR2: KGHSH, LQKENI. The V gene end was trimmed by 1 base and the J gene end by 4 bases; junction bases not matched to a gene: 9. As DNA, the CDR3 is TGTGCCAGCTCACCACGCGTTTGGACAGGAGATAATGAAAAACTGTTTTTT. The encoded protein is CASSPRVWTGDNEKLFF.

This chain joins TRBV10-3 and TRBJ2-5, with D unclear. The DNA end is a closer match to TRBJ2-7, so the J assignment may be wrong. The CDR3 contains 14 residues. Per germline, CDR1 ENHRY and CDR2 SYGVKD. The CDR3: CAIRGDGRAYEQYF. DNA for the CDR3: TGTGCCATCAGGGGTGATGGGCGAGCCTACGAGCAGTACTTC.

V usage is TRBV5-1 and J usage is TRBJ2-5; 7 bases map to TRBD2. The germline CDR1 and CDR2 sequences are SGHRS and YFSETQ. The CDR3 sequence is 15 residues long. V dropped 1 base and J dropped 2; count of bases not matched to a gene: 5. CDR3 amino acids: CASSLLAETQETQYF. CDR3 sequence (DNA): TGCGCCAGCAGCTTGCTAGCGGAGACTCAAGAGACCCAGTACTTC.

In its sample, this clone was seen once. V is TRBV9 and J is TRBJ2-1, with 11 bases lining up with TRBD2. The CDR3 loop spans 18 amino acids. Germline loops: CDR1 SGDLS, CDR2 YYNGEE. Trimming removed 4 bases from V and 2 bases from J; junction bases left unmatched: 11. Here the CDR3 reads CASSRGTSGFSTYNEQFF. In nucleotides, the CDR3 is TGTGCCAGCAGCCGGGGGACTAGCGGCTTCAGCACCTACAATGAGCAGTTCTTC.

The chain joins TRBV18 to TRBJ1-2; 9 nucleotides match TRBD1. The germline V gene encodes CDR1 KGHSH and CDR2 LQKENI. With V trimmed by 5 bases and J by 2 bases, 6 bases remained unmatched. The CDR3 spans 15 residues. As DNA, the CDR3 is TGTGCCAGCTCAACAACCGGGACAGGGAACTATGGCTACACCTTC. Its protein is CASSTTGTGNYGYTF.

V is TRBV5-1 and J is TRBJ1-5, with D perhaps TRBD1 (5 bases). V gave up 2 bases and J gave up 7 bases, with 13 bases separating them. The germline gives CDR1 SGHRS, CDR2 YFSETQ. The CDR3 extends over 14 amino acids. The CDR3, as DNA: TGCGCCAGCAGCTTAGGCGGGTACAGGCAGCCCCAGCATTTT. It translates to CASSLGGYRQPQHF.

J is TRBJ2-7 and V is TRBV5-1, with 8 bases identical to TRBD1. V lost 0 bases to trimming and J lost 2 bases; unmatched junction nucleotides: 4. The CDR3 consists of 15 residues. The germline V gene has CDR1 SGHRS and CDR2 YFSETQ. In DNA form, the CDR3 reads TGCGCCAGCAGCTTGGACCTCAGGGGGCCCTACGAGCAGTACTTC. It yields the protein CASSLDLRGPYEQYF.

The table lists this clone with a count of one. This chain joins TRBV18 and TRBJ2-7; D assignment may be TRBD1 or TRBD2 (5 bases each). CDR1 and CDR2 from the germline V gene are KGHSH and LQKENI. V was clipped by 3 bases and J by 3 bases, with 24 bases between them. The CDR3 spans 18 residues. The CDR3 sequence: CASSPTAGTKREYYEQYF. In DNA, the CDR3 is TGTGCCAGCTCACCTACTGCCGGGACCAAAAGGGAATACTACGAGCAGTACTTC. Looking up the rest from reference TRBV18 and TRBJ2-7 gives the full variable domain: NAGVMQNPRHLVRRRGQEARLRCSPMKGHSHVYWYRQLPEEGLKFMVYLQKENIIDESGMPKERFSAEFPKEGPSILRIQQVVRGDSAAYFCASSPTAGTKREYYEQYFGPGTRLTVT.

The chain couples TRBV7-3 to TRBJ2-7; weak D call: TRBD1 (5 bases). Germline V gene data show CDR1 as SGHTA and CDR2 as FQGTGA. V lost 5 bases and J lost 4, with 21 bases in between. The CDR3 consists of 16 residues. The CDR3 region has the DNA TGTGCCAGCAGCCCGACCATGGGGATGGGGCCTTACGAGCAGTACTTC. The encoded protein is CASSPTMGMGPYEQYF.

As DNA, the CDR3 is TGTGCCAGCAGCCTCCCGGAAAACAGGCTTAGCTACGAGCAGTACTTC. Translated, it gives CASSLPENRLSYEQYF. The J gene is TRBJ2-7, the V gene TRBV28; D perhaps matches TRBD1 (5 bases). Germline lookup yields CDR1 MDHEN and CDR2 SYDVKM. The CDR3 runs to 16 residues. Deletions cut 6 bases from V and 3 bases from J, with 21 bases between.

V is TRBV5-5 and J is TRBJ2-2; D might be TRBD2 (6 bases). V shed 0 bases and J shed 6 bases, with 9 bases lying between them. This CDR3 is built from 14 residues. Per germline, CDR1 SGHKS and CDR2 YYEKEE (reference sequence). The CDR3 bases are TGTGCCAGCAGCTTGGTCGGGGGATCCGGGGAGCTGTTTTTT. Amino acids: CASSLVGGSGELFF.

The rearrangement links TRBV9 to TRBJ2-1, with 11 bases aligning to TRBD2. Germline CDR1 is SGDLS and CDR2 is YYNGEE. This CDR3 contains 15 residues. The trim removed 0 bases at V and 6 bases at J, leaving 2 bases unmatched. The chain's CDR3 is CASSVDSGRANEQFF. The CDR3 DNA sequence: TGTGCCAGCAGCGTAGATAGCGGGAGGGCCAATGAGCAGTTCTTC.

The chain is built from TRBV10-3 and TRBJ2-1; 10 positions match TRBD2. The CDR3 extends over 15 amino acids. Germline-derived CDR1 and CDR2 are ENHRY and SYGVKD. With 2 bases clipped from V and 4 bases from J, the junction kept 2 bases outside the gene matches. This chain's CDR3 is CAISEGLAAYNEQFF. The CDR3 nucleotides are TGTGCCATCAGTGAGGGACTAGCGGCATACAATGAGCAGTTCTTC.